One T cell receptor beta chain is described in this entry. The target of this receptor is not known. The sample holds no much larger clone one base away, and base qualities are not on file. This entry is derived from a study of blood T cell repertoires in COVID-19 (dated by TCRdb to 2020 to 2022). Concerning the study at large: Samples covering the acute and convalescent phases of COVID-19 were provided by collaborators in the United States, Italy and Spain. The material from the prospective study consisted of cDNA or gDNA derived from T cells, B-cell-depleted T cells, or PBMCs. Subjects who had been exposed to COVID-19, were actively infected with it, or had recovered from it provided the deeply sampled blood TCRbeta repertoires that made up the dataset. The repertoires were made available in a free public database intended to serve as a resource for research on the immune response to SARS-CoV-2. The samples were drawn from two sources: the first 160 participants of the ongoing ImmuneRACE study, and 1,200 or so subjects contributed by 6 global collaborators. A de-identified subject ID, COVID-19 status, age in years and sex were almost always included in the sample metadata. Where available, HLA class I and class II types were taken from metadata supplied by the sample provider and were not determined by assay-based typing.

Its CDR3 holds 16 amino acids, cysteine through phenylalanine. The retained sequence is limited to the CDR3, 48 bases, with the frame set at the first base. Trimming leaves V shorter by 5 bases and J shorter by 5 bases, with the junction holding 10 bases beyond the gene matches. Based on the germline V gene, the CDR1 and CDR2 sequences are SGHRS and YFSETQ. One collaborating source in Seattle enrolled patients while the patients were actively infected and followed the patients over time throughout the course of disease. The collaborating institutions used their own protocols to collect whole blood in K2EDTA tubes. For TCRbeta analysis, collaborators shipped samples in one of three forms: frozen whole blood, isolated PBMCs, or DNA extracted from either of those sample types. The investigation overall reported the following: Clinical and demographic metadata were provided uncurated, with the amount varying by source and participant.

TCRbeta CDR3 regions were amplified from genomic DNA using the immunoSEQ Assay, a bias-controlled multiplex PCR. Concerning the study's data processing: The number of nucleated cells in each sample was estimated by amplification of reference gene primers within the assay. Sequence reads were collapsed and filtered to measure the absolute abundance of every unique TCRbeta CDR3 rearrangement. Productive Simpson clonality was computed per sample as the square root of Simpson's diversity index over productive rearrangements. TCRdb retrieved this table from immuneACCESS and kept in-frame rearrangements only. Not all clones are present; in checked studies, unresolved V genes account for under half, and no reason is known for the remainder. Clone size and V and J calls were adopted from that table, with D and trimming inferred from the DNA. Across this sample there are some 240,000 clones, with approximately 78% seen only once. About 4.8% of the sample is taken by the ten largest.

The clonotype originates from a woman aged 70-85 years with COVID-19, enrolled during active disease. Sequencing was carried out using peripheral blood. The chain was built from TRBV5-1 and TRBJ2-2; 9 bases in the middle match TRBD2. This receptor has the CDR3 CASSELAGRGTGELFF. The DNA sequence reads TGCGCCAGCAGTGAGCTAGCGGGACGGGGGACCGGGGAGCTGTTTTTT.